This T cell receptor beta chain derives from a study of sequential checkpoint blockade in melanoma. Study-wide context: Maintenance nivolumab came after either treatment sequence.

TCRdb keeps only in-frame clones here, not all; method: immunoSEQ multiplex PCR. The table shows approximately 28,000 clones, with roughly 91% occurring only once. Treatment reported: randomized to nivolumab then ipilimumab (arm A) or the reverse (arm B). This TCR came from a human donor with melanoma. Sample: CD8+ T cells sorted from blood (inferred from file names), taken from a patient given nivolumab and ipilimumab in sequence.

The CDR3 protein is CASSYSEGNTEAFF. CDR3 nucleotide sequence: TGTGCCAGCAGTTACTCGGAGGGGAACACTGAAGCTTTCTTT. This chain links TRBV6-6 with TRBJ1-1; D gene ambiguous. From germline, CDR1 is MNHNY and CDR2 SVGAGI (reference sequence). Trimming pared 0 bases from V and 1 base from J, leaving 6 bases between. The CDR3 totals 14 residues.